These 5 T cell receptor beta chains originate from one sample sequenced in a study of CD8 T cells in Susac syndrome. The authors reverse transcribed about 0.45 to 1 ug RNA with random hexamers. TCRdb analysed the immunoSEQ multiplex PCR reads with MiXCR anew, one entry per CDR3 protein. The table has some 120,000 distinct CDR3 sequences, about nine tenths seen once; the top ten hold 0.12%. The source material was CD8+ T cells from PBMCs. These receptors were collected from a human donor in good health.

The sample holds a few counts of this clonotype. This chain joins TRBV6-5 and TRBJ2-5; perhaps TRBD1 as D (6 bases). CDR1 is MNHEY, CDR2 SVGAGI, per germline. V was shortened by 8 bases and J by 0 bases, with 13 bases between the two germline ends. The CDR3 runs 14 residues. For the CDR3, the DNA is TGTGCCAGCTCCGGGACACTGTACCAAGAGACCCAGTACTTC. Its translation is CASSGTLYQETQYF.

The V and J genes are TRBV7-9 and TRBJ1-3; D unclear. There are 15 residues in the CDR3. Trimming shortened V by 1 base and J by 2 bases, and 9 bases separated the two germline ends. Per the germline V gene, CDR1 is SEHNR and CDR2 is FQNEAQ (reference sequence). In nucleotides, the CDR3 is TGTGCCAGCAGCTTAGAGAGGTCTCCTGGAAACACCATATATTTT. Translated: CASSLERSPGNTIYF.

The chain uses TRBV29-1 and TRBJ1-2; 7 bases match TRBD1. From germline, CDR1 is SQVTM and CDR2 ANQGSEA. Trimming removed 5 bases from V and 6 bases from J; junction bases left unmatched: 6. The CDR3 extends over 12 amino acids. The CDR3 is CSVRQGGNGYTF. In DNA, the CDR3 is TGCAGCGTTCGTCAGGGGGGGAATGGCTACACCTTC. Based on the CDR3 plus reference TRBV29-1 and TRBJ1-2, the full variable domain is SAVISQKPSRDICQRGTSLTIQCQVDSQVTMMFWYRQQPGQSLTLIATANQGSEATYESGFVIDKFPISRPNLTFSTLTVSNMSPEDSSIYLCSVRQGGNGYTFGSGTRLTVV.

The chain combines TRBV19 with TRBJ1-2; TRBD1 agrees at 10 bases. This CDR3 has 14 amino acids. V was clipped by 7 bases and J by 8 bases; unmatched bases: 10. Germline V CDR1 and CDR2: LNHDA, SQIVND (reference sequence). CDR3 loop: CASTIWDRGGGYTF. The DNA of the CDR3 is TGTGCCAGTACTATTTGGGACAGGGGTGGAGGCTACACCTTC.

This sequence joins TRBV2 and TRBJ1-1, with D perhaps TRBD1 (5 bases). V shed 2 bases and J shed 1 base, with 14 bases lying between them. CDR3 length equals 16 residues. CDR1 and CDR2 from the germline V gene are SNHLY and FYNNEI. The DNA for the CDR3 is TGTGCCAGCAGTGAAAGTGGACAACGAGGGAACACTGAAGCTTTCTTT. Amino acid sequence: CASSESGQRGNTEAFF. Complete variable domain (other parts from reference TRBV2 and TRBJ1-1): EPEVTQTPSHQVTQMGQEVILRCVPISNHLYFYWYRQILGQKVEFLVSFYNNEISEKSEIFDDQFSVERPDGSNFTLKIRSTKLEDSAMYFCASSESGQRGNTEAFFGQGTRLTVV.